The clone carrying this T cell receptor (beta chain) has a count of ten or more. The antigen is not known. MiXCR, run by TCRdb on the RACE reads, gives a single entry per CDR3 protein. The data show about 42,000 distinct CDR3 sequences, around 9% seen once. The time point was: patch test 2, 6 weeks after DPC sensitization. Sample treatment: therapeutic diphenylcyclopropenone sensitization with weekly scalp DPC. Researchers sampled blood before each patch test went on. This record comes from a study of human T cells and chemical hapten exposure. This CDR3 is 13 amino acids long. CDR1 is MNHEY, CDR2 SVGAGI, per germline. Trimming removed 2 bases at V and 6 bases at J, with 8 bases between. Points from the study as a whole: Relative to controls, expanded TCRs formed significantly more large CDR3 similarity clusters.

This specimen consisted of whole blood, obtained in connection with sensitization to the hapten diphenylcyclopropenone (DPC). The receptor comes from a woman aged 40-49 years with alopecia areata. Some clones in this sample may be carry-over from other donors' samples. This sequence joins TRBV6-5 and TRBJ1-5, with D possibly matching TRBD1 (5 bases). CDR3 protein: CASSYRDGQPQHF. CDR3 nucleotides: TGTGCCAGCAGTTACAGGGACGGTCAGCCCCAGCATTTT.